Listed below are T cell receptor beta chains from one sample, sequenced in a study of low-dose radiotherapy and immunotherapy resistance in tumors. TCRdb re-called the reads through MiXCR, storing one row per CDR3 protein. The table shows about 58,000 distinct CDR3 sequences, with about a quarter occurring only once. Sequenced material: PBMCs, taken after low-dose radiotherapy plus immunotherapy. All receptors come from a male donor with prostate cancer. The CDR3 runs from the conserved cysteine through the conserved F or W. Fields, in order: J gene, clone size, V gene, D gene, CDR3 DNA, CDR3 protein. The D gene is left open where the match is weak. Clone sizes are given selectively: once, few, many, or a class where the clone is expanded.

TRBJ1-1 | many | TRBV4-1 | - | TGCGCCAGCAGCCATGCCTGGGGGGGACGAGAACATTCTGAAGCTTTCTTT | CASSHAWGGREHSEAFF
TRBJ2-2 | many | TRBV6-2/TRBV6-3 | TRBD2 | TGTGCCAGCAGATCCCCTCGTACTAGCGGACCAAGACAGAACACCGGGGAGCTGTTTTTT | CASRSPRTSGPRQNTGELFF
TRBJ2-3 | few | TRBV3-1 | - | TGTGCCAGCAGCCAAGAGGGGATAGCGGTTACAACGCCAGATACGCAGTATTTT | CASSQEGIAVTTPDTQYF
TRBJ2-3 | many | TRBV24-1 | TRBD1 | TGTGCCACCAGTGATTCCAGGGGGCCCACAGATACGCAGTATTTT | CATSDSRGPTDTQYF
TRBJ2-3 | many | TRBV3-1 | - | TGTGCCAGCAGCCAAAGGAAGAGCGTTAGCACAGATACGCAGTATTTT | CASSQRKSVSTDTQYF
TRBJ2-7 | many | TRBV3-1 | TRBD1 | TGTGCCAGCAGCCAGGGACAGGCAAGCTCCTACGAGCAGTACTTC | CASSQGQASSYEQYF
TRBJ2-7 | few | TRBV2 | - | TGTGCCAGCAGTGATCCGGGACAACGAACCTACGAGCAGTACTTC | CASSDPGQRTYEQYF
TRBJ1-1 | many | TRBV6-2/TRBV6-3 | - | TGTGCCAGCGCTCCGGTTCCGATGGCCGCTGAAGCTTTCTTT | CASAPVPMAAEAFF
TRBJ1-2 | few | TRBV20-1 | TRBD1 | TGCAGTGCACCGACAGGGGTCTATGGCTACACCTTC | CSAPTGVYGYTF
TRBJ1-1 | - | TRBV18 | TRBD1 | TGTGCCAGCTCACCCCGGACAGGGGACTCAGGTGACGCTTTCTTT | CASSPRTGDSGDAFF
TRBJ2-7 | many | TRBV7-2 | - | TGTGCCAGCAGCTTAGCGGCGGGGGCAATCTCCTACGAGCAGTACTTC | CASSLAAGAISYEQYF
TRBJ2-5 | few | TRBV5-1 | - | TGCGCCAGCAGCTTGGACGGGGTACTGGAGACCCAGTACTTC | CASSLDGVLETQYF
TRBJ2-5 | few | TRBV2 | - | TGTGCCAGCAGTACGGAAACAGGGTTAGAGACCCAGTACTTC | CASSTETGLETQYF
TRBJ1-4 | many | TRBV21-1 | - | TGTGCCAGCAGCAAAGAAAGTTATAATGAAAAACTGTTTTTT | CASSKESYNEKLFF
TRBJ2-3 | few | TRBV2 | TRBD2 | TGTGCCAGCAGTCGAGGGACTAGCTACGGCACAGATACGCAGTATTTT | CASSRGTSYGTDTQYF
TRBJ2-7 | medium-sized | TRBV20-1 | TRBD2 | TGCAGTACCGGGACTAGCGGGAGCCAGTACTTC | CSTGTSGSQYF